These 19 T cell receptor beta chains share one sample of origin, sequenced in a study of shared clonotypes between healthy human individuals. Sequencing was performed with immunoSEQ multiplex PCR; in TCRdb, only in-frame clones are kept and a portion is missing. The table records about 2.4 million clones, roughly 93% of them present only once. The sample taken for sequencing was naive CD4+ T cells from PBMCs. Subset denoted: CD45RA+ positively selected. These TCRs come from a man younger than 30 in good health. Some clones in this sample may be carry-over from other donors' samples.

V is TRBV4-1 and J is TRBJ1-2; unclear D gene. V lost 1 base and J 8 bases, leaving 14 bases between the germline ends. The CDR3 totals 14 residues. The germline V gene encodes CDR1 MGHRA and CDR2 YSYEKL. CDR3 amino acids: CASSQAGDVRGYTF. DNA for the CDR3: TGCGCCAGCAGCCAAGCAGGAGATGTAAGAGGCTACACCTTC.

The rearrangement links TRBV14 to TRBJ2-5; 13 bases fit TRBD2. Germline assignment: CDR1 SGHDN and CDR2 FVKESK. The CDR3 has 15 amino acids. Trimming removed 3 bases from V and 4 bases from J; junction bases left unmatched: 2. CDR3 loop: CASSQGLAGRETQYF. In nucleotides, the CDR3 is TGTGCCAGCAGCCAGGGACTAGCGGGAAGAGAGACCCAGTACTTC.

In this sample, this clone turned up once. J is TRBJ2-1 and V is TRBV28; TRBD2 aligns across 9 bases. This CDR3 region has 15 residues. Germline V gene data show CDR1 as MDHEN and CDR2 as SYDVKM. V lost 2 bases, J lost 4 bases, and 3 bases stayed unmatched. CDR3 amino acids: CASSLAGGKYNEQFF. The DNA of the CDR3 is TGTGCCAGCAGTTTAGCGGGAGGGAAATACAATGAGCAGTTCTTC.

The chain combines TRBV27 with TRBJ2-1; TRBD2 is a possible D gene (6 bases). This CDR3 region has 14 residues. Trimming stripped 7 bases from V and 4 bases from J, with 14 bases between. Germline V gene lookup returns CDR1 MNHEY and CDR2 SMNVEV (reference sequence). The CDR3: CASTIGRSYNEQFF. DNA of the CDR3: TGTGCCAGCACGATCGGGAGATCTTACAATGAGCAGTTCTTC.

The chain combines TRBV11-2 with TRBJ2-5, with a possible D match to TRBD1 (5 bases). The CDR3 totals 16 residues. Germline V gene data show CDR1 as SGHAT and CDR2 as FQNNGV. With 3 bases removed from V and 5 bases from J, the gap between germline ends came to 19 bases. CDR3 DNA: TGTGCCAGCAGCTTGGCCCCCCGCAGGGCTGGGGAGACCCAGTACTTC. Amino acids: CASSLAPRRAGETQYF.

The J gene is TRBJ1-2, the V gene TRBV13; D perhaps matches TRBD1 (5 bases). CDR1 PRHDT and CDR2 FYEKMQ come from the germline V gene (reference sequence). The ends were cut back, 5 bases at V and 4 bases at J, with 20 bases in the middle. The CDR3 length is 16 residues. The CDR3 nucleotides are TGTGCCAGCAGCCGAGAACGACAGTTGGCTCTCTATGGCTACACCTTC. Its protein is CASSRERQLALYGYTF.

This clone was found once. The J gene is TRBJ2-3, the V gene TRBV29-1, with D perhaps TRBD1 (6 bases). Germline loops: CDR1 SQVTM, CDR2 ANQGSEA. Trimming removed 6 bases at V and 2 bases at J, with 15 bases between. This CDR3 comprises 14 residues. CDR3 bases: TGCAGCGTCCGAGAGGGACACCTCACAGATACGCAGTATTTT. Its translation is CSVREGHLTDTQYF.

J is TRBJ2-5 and V is TRBV5-6, with 9 bases lining up with TRBD2. The CDR3 sequence is 17 residues long. The trim removed 0 bases at V and 1 base at J, leaving 7 bases unmatched. CDR1 and CDR2 (germline): SGHDT, YYEEEE. CDR3 in DNA: TGTGCCAGCAGCTTGGCGCTGGCTAGCGGGGCCCAAGAGACCCAGTACTTC. Protein product: CASSLALASGAQETQYF.

The rearrangement joins TRBV6-1 to TRBJ1-2, with D unclear. V was shortened by 10 bases and J by 8 bases, with 17 bases between the two germline ends. This CDR3 has 12 amino acids. Germline V gene data show CDR1 as MNHNS and CDR2 as SASEGT. In DNA form, the CDR3 reads TGTGCCATCTGGGGTGGTCTGCACGGCTACACCTTC. This gives the protein CAIWGGLHGYTF.

The genes are TRBV7-9 and TRBJ2-2, with a tentative D call TRBD1 (5 bases). Trimming stripped 2 bases from V and 2 bases from J, with 12 bases between. CDR3 length equals 16 residues. The germline CDR1 and CDR2 sequences are SEHNR and FQNEAQ (reference sequence). Here the CDR3 reads CASSLRTPRNTGELFF. The CDR3 bases are TGTGCCAGCAGCTTAAGGACACCCCGAAACACCGGGGAGCTGTTTTTT. The full variable domain, completed using reference TRBV7-9 and TRBJ2-2, is DTGVSQNPRHKITKRGQNVTFRCDPISEHNRLYWYRQTLGQGPEFLTYFQNEAQLEKSRLLSDRFSAERPKGSFSTLEIQRTEQGDSAMYLCASSLRTPRNTGELFFGEGSRLTVL.

The chain combines TRBV7-2 with TRBJ2-1, with TRBD2 matching 12 bases. Germline V gene sequence: CDR1 SGHTA, CDR2 FQGNSA. There are 15 residues in the CDR3. Losses at the gene ends were 5 bases for V and 9 bases for J; bases not matched to a gene: 8. CDR3: CASSVGTSGSGEQFF. The CDR3 nucleotides read TGTGCCAGCAGCGTCGGGACTAGCGGGTCTGGTGAGCAGTTCTTC.

The chain has TRBV4-2 and TRBJ2-3; TRBD2 might be the D (6 bases). The germline CDR1 and CDR2 sequences are LGHNA and YNFKEQ. Trimming shortened V by 2 bases and J by 0 bases, and 15 bases separated the two germline ends. This CDR3 region has 17 residues. DNA for the CDR3: TGTGCCAGCAGCCAAACCGGGACTCCTCTTAGCACAGATACGCAGTATTTT. Protein: CASSQTGTPLSTDTQYF.

The chain carries TRBV6-5 and TRBJ1-4, with 7 bases lining up with TRBD1. CDR1 and CDR2 (germline): MNHEY, SVGAGI. The ends lost 4 bases at V and 4 bases at J; junction bases unmatched: 3. The CDR3 is 14 amino acids. CDR3 sequence reads: CASSFRDSNEKLFF. The CDR3 DNA is TGTGCCAGCAGTTTCCGGGACAGTAATGAAAAACTGTTTTTT.

The gene calls are TRBV28 and TRBJ1-5; 11 bases agree with TRBD1. CDR1 and CDR2 (germline): MDHEN, SYDVKM. There are 19 residues in the CDR3. J was trimmed by 1 base and V by 6 bases; bases with no gene match: 14. This CDR3 reads CASSRTRTGGLGSNQPQHF. The CDR3 coding sequence is TGTGCCAGCAGCCGAACCAGGACAGGGGGCTTAGGAAGCAATCAGCCCCAGCATTTT.

V and J are TRBV4-1 and TRBJ2-5; 11 bases fit TRBD2. Losses at the gene ends were 3 bases for V and 2 bases for J; bases not matched to a gene: 2. CDR1 MGHRA and CDR2 YSYEKL come from the germline V gene. CDR3 length equals 15 residues. This CDR3 is CASSQLAGGQETQYF. The DNA for the CDR3 is TGCGCCAGCAGCCAGCTAGCGGGAGGTCAAGAGACCCAGTACTTC.

This clone was observed a single time. This chain's CDR3 is CASSPQGTQGAFF. DNA for the CDR3: TGTGCCAGCAGCCCACAAGGGACCCAGGGAGCTTTCTTT. The chain has TRBV7-9 and TRBJ1-1, with D tentatively TRBD1 (5 bases). Germline-derived CDR1 and CDR2 are SEHNR and FQNEAQ (reference sequence). The CDR3 contains 13 residues. V was clipped by 5 bases and J by 10 bases, with 17 bases between them.

The V and J genes are TRBV7-9 and TRBJ1-3, with a tentative D call TRBD1 (6 bases). Germline-derived CDR1 and CDR2 are SEHNR and FQNEAQ (reference sequence). Trimming removed 5 bases from V and 2 bases from J, with 10 bases in between. This CDR3 comprises 14 residues. The CDR3 coding sequence is TGTGCCAGCAGCCAACAGGGACCTGGAAACACCATATATTTT. This translates into CASSQQGPGNTIYF.

J is TRBJ1-1 and V is TRBV4-2, with D uncertain. V shed 3 bases and J shed 1 base, with 6 bases lying between them. Germline V lookup: CDR1 LGHNA, CDR2 YNFKEQ. This CDR3 is 13 amino acids long. As DNA, the CDR3 is TGTGCCAGCAGCCATTTTGGGAACACTGAAGCTTTCTTT. This gives the protein CASSHFGNTEAFF.

This clone came up a few times. The chain links TRBV6-6 to TRBJ2-7, with D maybe TRBD2 (5 bases). The CDR3 loop spans 13 amino acids. Germline CDR1 MNHNY, CDR2 SVGAGI (reference sequence). The V gene lost 6 bases and the J gene lost 3 bases, with 12 bases spanning the gap. The CDR3 sequence is CASRVSGNYEQYF. The DNA for the CDR3 is TGTGCCAGCAGGGTAAGCGGAAACTACGAGCAGTACTTC.